Listed below are T cell receptor beta chains from one sample, sequenced in a study of blood T cell repertoires in COVID-19. Clones were read by immunoSEQ multiplex PCR, and TCRdb kept only the in-frame ones, dropping some. The data contain around 250,000 clones, approximately 83% of them seen just once; the ten biggest clones take up around 3.6%. Input material: PBMCs or T cells enriched from blood (not recorded which). The receptors shown here come from a man aged 45 to 65 who had recovered from COVID-19. The CDR3 runs from the conserved cysteine through the conserved F or W. D genes are given only for firm matches. Rows give clone size only sometimes, using once, few, many, or a class for an expanded clone.

clone size: few
V gene: TRBV5-1
D gene: TRBD1
J gene: TRBJ2-6
CDR3 DNA: TGCGCCAGCAGAGTTGAACCAGGGGGCTTTGGGGCCAACGTCCTGACTTTC
CDR3 protein: CASRVEPGGFGANVLTF

clone size: -
V gene: TRBV18
D gene: TRBD2
J gene: TRBJ2-6
CDR3 DNA: TGTGCCAGCTCACCACTGTTTGGGGGGGCTGGGGCCAACGTCCTGACTTTC
CDR3 protein: CASSPLFGGAGANVLTF

clone size: -
V gene: TRBV6-5
D gene: -
J gene: TRBJ1-1
CDR3 DNA: TGTGCCAGCAGTCCTGGCCATTTGAACACTGAAGCTTTCTTT
CDR3 protein: CASSPGHLNTEAFF

clone size: -
V gene: TRBV7-2
D gene: -
J gene: TRBJ2-7
CDR3 DNA: TGTGCCAGCAGTCCCGCAGGGAGGCGCTCGGACGAGCAGTACTTC
CDR3 protein: CASSPAGRRSDEQYF

clone size: -
V gene: TRBV15
D gene: -
J gene: TRBJ2-1
CDR3 DNA: TGTGCCACCAGCAGAGATACCGGGTCGTACAATGAGCAGTTCTTC
CDR3 protein: CATSRDTGSYNEQFF

clone size: -
V gene: TRBV2
D gene: -
J gene: TRBJ1-4
CDR3 DNA: TGTGCCAGCAGTGCAGGAGGTGGTGGTGAAAAACTGTTTTTT
CDR3 protein: CASSAGGGGEKLFF

clone size: -
V gene: TRBV6-5
D gene: -
J gene: TRBJ2-7
CDR3 DNA: TGTGCCAGCCAGCGACGACTGCCCTACGAGCAGTACTTC
CDR3 protein: CASQRRLPYEQYF

clone size: -
V gene: TRBV9
D gene: -
J gene: TRBJ1-6
CDR3 DNA: TGTGCCAGCAGCGTGGCCCACAGCCCAGATTCACCCCTCCACTTT
CDR3 protein: CASSVAHSPDSPLHF

clone size: -
V gene: TRBV3-1/TRBV3-2
D gene: -
J gene: TRBJ1-2
CDR3 DNA: TGTGCCAGCAGCCAAGAGATAGTGGACAACATCTATGGCTACACCTTC
CDR3 protein: CASSQEIVDNIYGYTF

clone size: -
V gene: TRBV30
D gene: TRBD1
J gene: TRBJ2-7
CDR3 DNA: TGTGCCTTGGACAGGGTGGTCTCCTACGAGCAGTACTTC
CDR3 protein: CALDRVVSYEQYF

clone size: many
V gene: TRBV5-1
D gene: -
J gene: TRBJ1-4
CDR3 DNA: TGCGCCAGCAGCCGCCAAGGGGCAACAACTAATGAAAAACTGTTTTTT
CDR3 protein: CASSRQGATTNEKLFF

clone size: -
V gene: TRBV23-1
D gene: -
J gene: TRBJ2-3
CDR3 DNA: TGCGCCAGCAGTCAGCGTACAGGGTTAGATACGCAGTATTTT
CDR3 protein: CASSQRTGLDTQYF

clone size: -
V gene: TRBV12-3/TRBV12-4
D gene: TRBD2
J gene: TRBJ2-3
CDR3 DNA: TGTGCCAGCATAGCGGCTAGCGGAGATACGCAGTATTTT
CDR3 protein: CASIAASGDTQYF

clone size: -
V gene: TRBV29-1
D gene: TRBD2
J gene: TRBJ2-7
CDR3 DNA: TGCAGCGTTGTTTCCGTACTGGGAGGGCCAAGCTCCTACGAGCAGTACTTC
CDR3 protein: CSVVSVLGGPSSYEQYF

clone size: -
V gene: TRBV27
D gene: -
J gene: TRBJ1-4
CDR3 DNA: TGTGCCAGCAGTCCTAGGGGGGGAGGTACTAGTGAAAAACTGTTTTTT
CDR3 protein: CASSPRGGGTSEKLFF

clone size: -
V gene: TRBV9
D gene: TRBD1
J gene: TRBJ2-5
CDR3 DNA: TGTGCCAGCAGCTACCGGGACAGGGAAGAGACCCAGTACTTC
CDR3 protein: CASSYRDREETQYF

clone size: -
V gene: TRBV7-8
D gene: TRBD2
J gene: TRBJ2-1
CDR3 DNA: TGTGCCAGCAGCGAAGGACTAGCGCGACCCCTCAATGAGCAGTTCTTC
CDR3 protein: CASSEGLARPLNEQFF

clone size: -
V gene: TRBV7-2
D gene: TRBD2
J gene: TRBJ2-7
CDR3 DNA: TGTGCCAGCAGCATGCAACGGACTAGCGTTACCTACGAGCAGTACTTC
CDR3 protein: CASSMQRTSVTYEQYF

clone size: many
V gene: TRBV2
D gene: -
J gene: TRBJ1-5
CDR3 DNA: TGTGCCAGCAGTGAAGAACAGGGAAATCAGCCCCAGCATTTT
CDR3 protein: CASSEEQGNQPQHF

clone size: -
V gene: TRBV19
D gene: TRBD2
J gene: TRBJ2-3
CDR3 DNA: TGTGCCAGTAGTACAAGACTAGCGGGAGGGCCTAGGAGAGATACGCAGTATTTT
CDR3 protein: CASSTRLAGGPRRDTQYF

clone size: -
V gene: TRBV18
D gene: TRBD1
J gene: TRBJ1-6
CDR3 DNA: TGTGCCAGCCAGCCCGGACAGGCCGGGGGCTCACCCCTCCACTTT
CDR3 protein: CASQPGQAGGSPLHF

clone size: few
V gene: TRBV4-1
D gene: TRBD1
J gene: TRBJ1-2
CDR3 DNA: TGCGCCAGCAGCCAAGAGGGGACAGCTAACTATGGCTACACCTTC
CDR3 protein: CASSQEGTANYGYTF

clone size: once
V gene: TRBV7-2
D gene: -
J gene: TRBJ2-5
CDR3 DNA: TGTGCCAGCAGCCAGGCAGGGGCGAGTGAGACCCAGTACTTC
CDR3 protein: CASSQAGASETQYF

clone size: -
V gene: TRBV5-1
D gene: TRBD1
J gene: TRBJ1-1
CDR3 DNA: TGCGCCAGCAGCTTGGCGGACAGGGGAGCTGAAGCTTTCTTT
CDR3 protein: CASSLADRGAEAFF

clone size: once
V gene: TRBV7-8
D gene: -
J gene: TRBJ2-1
CDR3 DNA: TGTGCCAGCAGCTTGAGGTCTGGGAGTGCCTCGACCTACAATGAGCAGTTCTTC
CDR3 protein: CASSLRSGSASTYNEQFF

clone size: -
V gene: TRBV11-3
D gene: -
J gene: TRBJ1-1
CDR3 DNA: TGTGCCAGCAGCCTTACACAGAACACTGAAGCTTTCTTT
CDR3 protein: CASSLTQNTEAFF

clone size: -
V gene: TRBV19
D gene: -
J gene: TRBJ1-5
CDR3 DNA: TGTGCCAGTAGTTTAGGGCCGAGGGATCAGCCCCAGCATTTT
CDR3 protein: CASSLGPRDQPQHF

clone size: -
V gene: TRBV11-2
D gene: TRBD1
J gene: TRBJ1-1
CDR3 DNA: TGTGCCAGCAGCTCAGAACTCAACAGGGGATTCGTAACTGAAGCTTTCTTT
CDR3 protein: CASSSELNRGFVTEAFF

clone size: -
V gene: TRBV19
D gene: TRBD1
J gene: TRBJ2-7
CDR3 DNA: TGTGCCAGCCAAAATTCCGGGACAGGGAAAAAGCAGTACTTC
CDR3 protein: CASQNSGTGKKQYF

clone size: -
V gene: TRBV11-2
D gene: -
J gene: TRBJ1-4
CDR3 DNA: TGTGCCATTCCGGCCGCCTCAGGTGAAAAACTGTTTTTT
CDR3 protein: CAIPAASGEKLFF

clone size: -
V gene: TRBV7-2
D gene: -
J gene: TRBJ2-7
CDR3 DNA: TGTGCCAGCAGCTCCCCGAATTCGGACGAGCAGTACTTC
CDR3 protein: CASSSPNSDEQYF

clone size: -
V gene: TRBV5-1
D gene: -
J gene: TRBJ2-3
CDR3 DNA: TGCGCCAGCAGCCCCTTCCGGGACTCCCCGGGAACAGATACGCAGTATTTT
CDR3 protein: CASSPFRDSPGTDTQYF

clone size: -
V gene: TRBV18
D gene: -
J gene: TRBJ2-7
CDR3 DNA: TGTGCCAGCTCACCCGAAGCGGGACACTACGAGCAGTACTTC
CDR3 protein: CASSPEAGHYEQYF

clone size: -
V gene: TRBV28
D gene: TRBD1
J gene: TRBJ1-1
CDR3 DNA: TGTGCCAGCAGGGCAGGGGGCCCCGGGGAAGCTTTCTTT
CDR3 protein: CASRAGGPGEAFF

clone size: -
V gene: TRBV5-6
D gene: TRBD1
J gene: TRBJ1-2
CDR3 DNA: TGTGCCAGCAACTGGACAGGGAGAGGCTACACCTTC
CDR3 protein: CASNWTGRGYTF

clone size: -
V gene: TRBV7-6
D gene: -
J gene: TRBJ2-3
CDR3 DNA: TGTGCCAGCAGCTTAGAGGAGGCCTGGGACACAGATACGCAGTATTTT
CDR3 protein: CASSLEEAWDTDTQYF

clone size: once
V gene: TRBV7-9
D gene: -
J gene: TRBJ2-5
CDR3 DNA: TGTGCCAGCAGCCCACCTGAACTAGTCCAGACCCAGTACTTC
CDR3 protein: CASSPPELVQTQYF

clone size: -
V gene: TRBV7-9
D gene: -
J gene: TRBJ1-2
CDR3 DNA: TGTGCCAGCAGCCGAAAGGGCGGGAACTATGGCTACACCTTC
CDR3 protein: CASSRKGGNYGYTF

clone size: once
V gene: TRBV30
D gene: TRBD1
J gene: TRBJ1-5
CDR3 DNA: TGTGCCTGGGGGGGACAGACTAATCAGCCCCAGCATTTT
CDR3 protein: CAWGGQTNQPQHF

clone size: -
V gene: TRBV3-1/TRBV3-2
D gene: TRBD2
J gene: TRBJ2-3
CDR3 DNA: TGTGCCAGCAGCCTCCGACCATGGGGACTAGCGGGAGGGTCAGATACGCAGTATTTT
CDR3 protein: CASSLRPWGLAGGSDTQYF

clone size: once
V gene: TRBV5-4
D gene: TRBD1
J gene: TRBJ2-4
CDR3 DNA: TGTGCCAGCAGCTCCCGGACAGGCCCTAACATTCAGTACTTC
CDR3 protein: CASSSRTGPNIQYF

clone size: few
V gene: TRBV12-5
D gene: -
J gene: TRBJ2-3
CDR3 DNA: TGTGCTAGTGGCGTAACAGATACGCAGTATTTT
CDR3 protein: CASGVTDTQYF

clone size: few
V gene: TRBV30
D gene: TRBD1
J gene: TRBJ1-3
CDR3 DNA: TGTGCCTGGGGGGGACAGGGCGTTAGCTCTGGAAACACCATATATTTT
CDR3 protein: CAWGGQGVSSGNTIYF

clone size: -
V gene: TRBV24-1
D gene: -
J gene: TRBJ2-7
CDR3 DNA: TGTGCCACCAGTGACCACAGCTACGAGCAGTACTTC
CDR3 protein: CATSDHSYEQYF

clone size: few
V gene: TRBV5-8
D gene: -
J gene: TRBJ2-5
CDR3 DNA: TGTGCCAGCAGCTTGGTGCGAGGTCTGGGGGGAGAGACCCAGTACTTC
CDR3 protein: CASSLVRGLGGETQYF

clone size: few
V gene: TRBV11-2
D gene: TRBD1
J gene: TRBJ2-7
CDR3 DNA: TGTGCCAGCAGCAAACACAGGGGGAGCTCCTACGAGCAGTACTTC
CDR3 protein: CASSKHRGSSYEQYF

clone size: -
V gene: TRBV27
D gene: -
J gene: TRBJ2-7
CDR3 DNA: TGTGCCAGCAGGCAGGGGCGCCCCCACGAGCAGTACTTC
CDR3 protein: CASRQGRPHEQYF

clone size: -
V gene: TRBV10-2
D gene: -
J gene: TRBJ2-3
CDR3 DNA: TGCGCCAGCAGTCTTTTATTATTTTCAGATACGCAGTATTTT
CDR3 protein: CASSLLLFSDTQYF

clone size: -
V gene: TRBV11-2
D gene: -
J gene: TRBJ1-6
CDR3 DNA: TGTGCCAGCAGCTTAGTACCAGGCTCCTATAATTCACCCCTCCACTTT
CDR3 protein: CASSLVPGSYNSPLHF

clone size: -
V gene: TRBV7-9
D gene: -
J gene: TRBJ1-4
CDR3 DNA: TGTGCCAGCAGCCAAGGGGGGGCGCGAGAAAAACTGTTTTTT
CDR3 protein: CASSQGGAREKLFF

clone size: -
V gene: TRBV29-1
D gene: TRBD1
J gene: TRBJ1-1
CDR3 DNA: TGCAGCGTTGTCCTACAGGGGGCGGGGACTGAAGCTTTCTTT
CDR3 protein: CSVVLQGAGTEAFF

clone size: once
V gene: TRBV19
D gene: TRBD1
J gene: TRBJ1-2
CDR3 DNA: TGTGCCAGTAGTCCTAAGGGACAGGAGTTGGGTGGCTACACCTTC
CDR3 protein: CASSPKGQELGGYTF

clone size: once
V gene: TRBV12-5
D gene: TRBD2
J gene: TRBJ2-1
CDR3 DNA: TGTGCTAGTCGACAGGGACTAGCGGGGGGTAGGTCAAATGAGCAGTTCTTC
CDR3 protein: CASRQGLAGGRSNEQFF

clone size: -
V gene: TRBV7-9
D gene: TRBD1
J gene: TRBJ1-5
CDR3 DNA: TGTGCCAGCGGGGACAGGGGGTATCAGCCCCAGCATTTT
CDR3 protein: CASGDRGYQPQHF

clone size: -
V gene: TRBV29-1
D gene: -
J gene: TRBJ1-1
CDR3 DNA: TGCAGCGCCATGAACACTGAAGCTTTCTTT
CDR3 protein: CSAMNTEAFF

clone size: -
V gene: TRBV5-1
D gene: TRBD1
J gene: TRBJ2-1
CDR3 DNA: TGCGCCAGCAGCTTGGGGGGACAGGGTCGGGACAATGAGCAGTTCTTC
CDR3 protein: CASSLGGQGRDNEQFF

clone size: -
V gene: TRBV5-1
D gene: TRBD1
J gene: TRBJ2-4
CDR3 DNA: TGCGCCAGCAGCTTTGGTCAGGGGGCGGCCAAAAACATTCAGTACTTC
CDR3 protein: CASSFGQGAAKNIQYF

clone size: -
V gene: TRBV7-8
D gene: TRBD1
J gene: TRBJ1-4
CDR3 DNA: TGTGCCAGCAGCCAAGGACAGGGGGCCGTTGGAAATGAAAAACTGTTTTTT
CDR3 protein: CASSQGQGAVGNEKLFF

clone size: -
V gene: TRBV3-1/TRBV3-2
D gene: TRBD1
J gene: TRBJ1-5
CDR3 DNA: TGTGCCAGCAGCCCCTGGACAGGGGACAATCAGCCCCAGCATTTT
CDR3 protein: CASSPWTGDNQPQHF